This TCR beta chain was sequenced during a study of T cell repertoires in cytomegalovirus infection. The wider study: Both a matching HLA type and CMV infection were indicated by public TCR beta signatures.

A word on this clonotype: The antigen is undetermined.

The CDR3 is made up of 13 amino acids. V was clipped by 0 bases and J by 5 bases, with 7 bases between them. In germline, CDR1 is MNHEY, CDR2 SVGEGT. TCRdb reprocessed the reads via MiXCR and lists one record per CDR3 protein. The data show roughly 630,000 distinct CDR3 sequences, 20% to 25% seen once. Study-wide findings and caveats: Ex vivo responses were dominated by HLA-C-restricted CMV-specific TCR beta clonotypes. Identification of carriers of CMV plus the relevant HLA was performed using cumulative public TCR beta family frequency.

The sequenced sample was CD8+ T cells from PBMCs. The gene calls are TRBV6-2 or TRBV6-3 and TRBJ2-5, with D possibly matching TRBD2 (6 bases). The receptor's source is a human donor in good health (CMV status not recorded). Some clones in this sample may be carry-over from other donors' samples. CDR3 nucleotide sequence: TGTGCCAGCAGTTACTCGGAGGGGGAGACCCAGTACTTC. It specifies CASSYSEGETQYF.